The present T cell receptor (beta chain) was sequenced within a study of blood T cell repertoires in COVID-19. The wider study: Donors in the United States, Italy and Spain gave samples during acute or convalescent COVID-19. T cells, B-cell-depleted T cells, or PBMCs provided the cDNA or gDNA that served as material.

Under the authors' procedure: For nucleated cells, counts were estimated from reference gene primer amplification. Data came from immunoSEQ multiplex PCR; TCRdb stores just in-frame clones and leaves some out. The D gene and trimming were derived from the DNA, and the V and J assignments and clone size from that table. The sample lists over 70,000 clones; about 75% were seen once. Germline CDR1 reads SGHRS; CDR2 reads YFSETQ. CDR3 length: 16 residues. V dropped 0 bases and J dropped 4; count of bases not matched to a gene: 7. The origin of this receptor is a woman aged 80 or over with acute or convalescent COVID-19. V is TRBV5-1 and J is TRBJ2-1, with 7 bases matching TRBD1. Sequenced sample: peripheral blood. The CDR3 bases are TGCGCCAGCAGCTTGGCCACGGGACAGAGATACAATGAGCAGTTCTTC. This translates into CASSLATGQRYNEQFF.